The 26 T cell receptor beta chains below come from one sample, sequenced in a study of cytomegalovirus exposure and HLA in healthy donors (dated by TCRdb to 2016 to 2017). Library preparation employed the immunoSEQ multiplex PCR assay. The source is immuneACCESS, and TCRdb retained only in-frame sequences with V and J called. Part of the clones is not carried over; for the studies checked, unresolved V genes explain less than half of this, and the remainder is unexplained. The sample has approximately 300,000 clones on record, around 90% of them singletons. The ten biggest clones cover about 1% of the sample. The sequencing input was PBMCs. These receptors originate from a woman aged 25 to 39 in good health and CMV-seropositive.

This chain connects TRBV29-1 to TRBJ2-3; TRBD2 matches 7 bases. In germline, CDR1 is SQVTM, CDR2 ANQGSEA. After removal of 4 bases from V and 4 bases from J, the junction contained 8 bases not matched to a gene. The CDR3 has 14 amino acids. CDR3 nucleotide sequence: TGCAGCGTTGTTCCAGCGGGGAGGGCAGATACGCAGTATTTT. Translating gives CSVVPAGRADTQYF.

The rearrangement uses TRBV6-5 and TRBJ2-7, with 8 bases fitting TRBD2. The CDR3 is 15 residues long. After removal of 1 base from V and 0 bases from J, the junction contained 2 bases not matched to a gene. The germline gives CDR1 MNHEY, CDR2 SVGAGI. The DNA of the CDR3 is TGTGCCAGCAGTTACTTAAGCGGGAGCTCCTACGAGCAGTACTTC. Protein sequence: CASSYLSGSSYEQYF.

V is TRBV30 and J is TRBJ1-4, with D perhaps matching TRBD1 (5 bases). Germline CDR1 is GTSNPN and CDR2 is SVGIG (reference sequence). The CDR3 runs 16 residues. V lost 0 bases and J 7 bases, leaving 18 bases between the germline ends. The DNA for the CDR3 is TGTGCCTGGAGTGTAGGAAACCAGGGTAATGCTGAAAAACTGTTTTTT. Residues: CAWSVGNQGNAEKLFF.

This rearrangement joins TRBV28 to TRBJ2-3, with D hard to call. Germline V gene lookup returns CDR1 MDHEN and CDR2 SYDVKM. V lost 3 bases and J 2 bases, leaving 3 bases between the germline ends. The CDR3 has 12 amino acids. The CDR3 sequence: CASSLFTDTQYF. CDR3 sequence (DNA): TGTGCCAGCAGTTTGTTCACAGATACGCAGTATTTT.

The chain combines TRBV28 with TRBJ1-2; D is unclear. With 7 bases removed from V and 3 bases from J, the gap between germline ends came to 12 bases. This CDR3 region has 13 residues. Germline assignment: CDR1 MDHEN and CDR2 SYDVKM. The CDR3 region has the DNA TGTGCCAGCACCTCGCGGCCATACTATGGCTACACCTTC. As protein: CASTSRPYYGYTF.

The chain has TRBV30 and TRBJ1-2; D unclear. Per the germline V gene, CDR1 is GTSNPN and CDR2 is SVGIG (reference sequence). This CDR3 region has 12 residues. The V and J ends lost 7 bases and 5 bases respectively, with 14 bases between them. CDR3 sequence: CASPARLYGYTF. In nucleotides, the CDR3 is TGTGCCTCCCCGGCCAGGTTGTATGGCTACACCTTC.

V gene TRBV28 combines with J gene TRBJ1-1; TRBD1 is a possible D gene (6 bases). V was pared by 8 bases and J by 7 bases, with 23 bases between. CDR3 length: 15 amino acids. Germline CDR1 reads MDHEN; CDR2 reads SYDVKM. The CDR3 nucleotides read TGTGCCAGCCCCCCCGGAGGACAGAAAAGGGATGAAGCTTTCTTT. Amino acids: CASPPGGQKRDEAFF.

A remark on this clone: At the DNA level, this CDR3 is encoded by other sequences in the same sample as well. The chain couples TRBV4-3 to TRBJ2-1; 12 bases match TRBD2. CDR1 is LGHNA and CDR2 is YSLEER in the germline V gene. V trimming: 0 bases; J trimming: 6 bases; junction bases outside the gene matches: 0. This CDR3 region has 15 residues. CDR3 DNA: TGCGCCAGCAGCCAAGAGGGACTAGCGGGCAATGAGCAGTTCTTC. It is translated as CASSQEGLAGNEQFF.

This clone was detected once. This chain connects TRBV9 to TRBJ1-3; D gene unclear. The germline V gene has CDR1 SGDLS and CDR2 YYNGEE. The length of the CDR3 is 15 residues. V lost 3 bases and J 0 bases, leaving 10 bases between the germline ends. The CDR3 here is CASSASSSSGNTIYF. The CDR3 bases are TGTGCCAGCAGCGCGTCTTCCTCCTCTGGAAACACCATATATTTT.

CDR3 region: CSATFGGAFF. CDR3 nucleotides: TGCAGTGCCACTTTTGGGGGAGCTTTCTTT. V gene TRBV20-1 combines with J gene TRBJ1-1; tentative D call: TRBD1 (5 bases). The germline V and J ends were trimmed by 6 bases and 10 bases, with 12 bases remaining between them. This CDR3 is built from 10 residues. Germline V gene lookup returns CDR1 DFQATT and CDR2 SNEGSKA (reference sequence).

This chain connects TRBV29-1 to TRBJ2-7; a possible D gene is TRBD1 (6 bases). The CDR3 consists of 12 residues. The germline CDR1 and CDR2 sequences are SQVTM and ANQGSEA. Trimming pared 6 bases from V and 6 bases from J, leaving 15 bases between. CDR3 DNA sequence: TGCAGCGTCCAAACAGGGTACTCCGAGCAGTACTTC. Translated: CSVQTGYSEQYF.

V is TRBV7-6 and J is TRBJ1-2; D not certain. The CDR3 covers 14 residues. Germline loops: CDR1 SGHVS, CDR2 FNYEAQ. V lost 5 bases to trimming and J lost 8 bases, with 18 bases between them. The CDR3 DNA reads TGTGCCAGCAGCGAGATAAAGGGCCCCTCCGGCTACACCTTC. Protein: CASSEIKGPSGYTF.

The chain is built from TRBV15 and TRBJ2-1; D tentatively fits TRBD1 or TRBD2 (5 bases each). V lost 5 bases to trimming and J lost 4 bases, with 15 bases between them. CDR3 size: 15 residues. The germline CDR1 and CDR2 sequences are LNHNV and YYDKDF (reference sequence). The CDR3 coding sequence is TGTGCCACCAGCCAGAGACGGGACGGATACAATGAGCAGTTCTTC. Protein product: CATSQRRDGYNEQFF.

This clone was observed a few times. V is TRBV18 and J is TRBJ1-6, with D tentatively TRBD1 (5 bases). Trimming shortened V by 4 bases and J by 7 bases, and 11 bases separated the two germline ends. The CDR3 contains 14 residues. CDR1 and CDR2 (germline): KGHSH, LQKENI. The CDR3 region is CASSLDRLNSPLHF. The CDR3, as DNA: TGTGCCAGCTCACTTGACAGACTCAATTCACCCCTCCACTTT.

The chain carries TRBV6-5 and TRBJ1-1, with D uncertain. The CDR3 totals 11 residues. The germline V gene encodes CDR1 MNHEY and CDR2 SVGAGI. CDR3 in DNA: TGTGTGTCAGTTCGGATGACTGAAGCTTTCTTT. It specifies CVSVRMTEAFF.

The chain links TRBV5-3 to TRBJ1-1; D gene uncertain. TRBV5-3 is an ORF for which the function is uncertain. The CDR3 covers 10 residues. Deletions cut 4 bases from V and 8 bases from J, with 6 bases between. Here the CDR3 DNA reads TGTGCCAGAAGCCCGGCGGAAGCTTTCTTT. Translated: CARSPAEAFF.

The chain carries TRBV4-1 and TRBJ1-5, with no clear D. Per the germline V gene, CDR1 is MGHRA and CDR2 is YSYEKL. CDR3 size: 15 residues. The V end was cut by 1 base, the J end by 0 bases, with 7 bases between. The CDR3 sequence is CASSQAHDSNQPQHF. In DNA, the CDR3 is TGCGCCAGCAGCCAAGCGCACGATAGCAATCAGCCCCAGCATTTT.

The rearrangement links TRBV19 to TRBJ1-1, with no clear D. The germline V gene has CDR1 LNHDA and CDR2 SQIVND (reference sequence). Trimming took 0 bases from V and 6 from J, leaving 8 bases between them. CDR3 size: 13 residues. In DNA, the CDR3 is TGTGCCAGTAGTATAGAATTCGGGGCTGAAGCTTTCTTT. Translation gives CASSIEFGAEAFF.

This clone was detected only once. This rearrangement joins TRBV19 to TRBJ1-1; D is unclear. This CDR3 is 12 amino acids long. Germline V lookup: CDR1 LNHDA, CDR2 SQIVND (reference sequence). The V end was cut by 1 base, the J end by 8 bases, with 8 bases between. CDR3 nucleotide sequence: TGTGCCAGTAGTATAGGGGCCACCGAAGCTTTCTTT. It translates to CASSIGATEAFF.

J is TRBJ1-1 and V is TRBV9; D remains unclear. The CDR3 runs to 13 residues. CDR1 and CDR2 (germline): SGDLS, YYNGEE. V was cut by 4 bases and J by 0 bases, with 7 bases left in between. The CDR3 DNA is TGTGCCAGCAGCCCTCATATGAACACTGAAGCTTTCTTT. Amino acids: CASSPHMNTEAFF.

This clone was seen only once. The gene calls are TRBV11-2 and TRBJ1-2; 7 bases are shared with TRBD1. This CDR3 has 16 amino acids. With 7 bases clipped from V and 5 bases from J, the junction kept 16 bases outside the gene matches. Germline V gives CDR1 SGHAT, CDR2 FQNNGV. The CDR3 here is CASTQGVVTSGYGYTF. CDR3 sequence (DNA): TGTGCCAGCACCCAGGGGGTTGTTACAAGCGGGTATGGCTACACCTTC.

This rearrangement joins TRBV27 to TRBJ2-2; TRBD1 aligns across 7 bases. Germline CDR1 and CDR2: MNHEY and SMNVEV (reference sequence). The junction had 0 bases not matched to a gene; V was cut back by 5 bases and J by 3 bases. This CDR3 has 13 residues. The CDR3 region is CASSTGDTGELFF. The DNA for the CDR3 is TGTGCCAGCAGTACAGGGGACACCGGGGAGCTGTTTTTT.

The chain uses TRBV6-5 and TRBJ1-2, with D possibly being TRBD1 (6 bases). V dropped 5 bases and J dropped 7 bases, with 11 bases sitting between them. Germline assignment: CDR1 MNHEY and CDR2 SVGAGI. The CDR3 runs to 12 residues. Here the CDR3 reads CASSPNRVGYTF. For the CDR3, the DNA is TGTGCCAGCAGTCCAAACAGGGTTGGCTACACCTTC.

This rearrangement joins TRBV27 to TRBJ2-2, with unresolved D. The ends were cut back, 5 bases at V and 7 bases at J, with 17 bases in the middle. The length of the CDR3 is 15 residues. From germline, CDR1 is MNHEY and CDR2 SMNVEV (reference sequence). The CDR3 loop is CASSLGSFVNGELFF. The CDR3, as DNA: TGTGCCAGCAGTCTCGGCAGTTTCGTGAACGGGGAGCTGTTTTTT.

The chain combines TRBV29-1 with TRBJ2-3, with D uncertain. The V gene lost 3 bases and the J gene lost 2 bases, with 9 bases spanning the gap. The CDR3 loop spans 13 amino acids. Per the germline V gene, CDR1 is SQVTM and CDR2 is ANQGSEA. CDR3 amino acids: CSVEVRFTDTQYF. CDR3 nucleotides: TGCAGCGTTGAGGTCAGGTTCACAGATACGCAGTATTTT.

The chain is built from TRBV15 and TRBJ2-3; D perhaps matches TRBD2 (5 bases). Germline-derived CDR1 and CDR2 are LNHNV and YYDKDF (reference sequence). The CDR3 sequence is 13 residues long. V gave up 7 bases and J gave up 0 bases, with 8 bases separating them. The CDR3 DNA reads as TGTGCCACCAAGAGCGGTAGCACAGATACGCAGTATTTT. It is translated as CATKSGSTDTQYF.